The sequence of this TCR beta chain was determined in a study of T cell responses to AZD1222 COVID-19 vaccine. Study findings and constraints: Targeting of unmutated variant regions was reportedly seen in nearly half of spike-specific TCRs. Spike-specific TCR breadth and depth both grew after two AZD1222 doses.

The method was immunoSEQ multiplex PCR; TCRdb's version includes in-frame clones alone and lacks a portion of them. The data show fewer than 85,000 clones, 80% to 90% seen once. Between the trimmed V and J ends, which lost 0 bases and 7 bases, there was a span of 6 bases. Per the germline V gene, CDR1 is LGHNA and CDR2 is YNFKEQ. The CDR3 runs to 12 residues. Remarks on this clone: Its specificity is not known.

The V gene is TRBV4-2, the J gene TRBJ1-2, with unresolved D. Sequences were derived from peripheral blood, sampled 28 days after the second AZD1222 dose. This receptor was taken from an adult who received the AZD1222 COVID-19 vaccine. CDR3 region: CASSQDMGGYTF. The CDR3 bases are TGTGCCAGCAGCCAAGATATGGGTGGCTACACCTTC.